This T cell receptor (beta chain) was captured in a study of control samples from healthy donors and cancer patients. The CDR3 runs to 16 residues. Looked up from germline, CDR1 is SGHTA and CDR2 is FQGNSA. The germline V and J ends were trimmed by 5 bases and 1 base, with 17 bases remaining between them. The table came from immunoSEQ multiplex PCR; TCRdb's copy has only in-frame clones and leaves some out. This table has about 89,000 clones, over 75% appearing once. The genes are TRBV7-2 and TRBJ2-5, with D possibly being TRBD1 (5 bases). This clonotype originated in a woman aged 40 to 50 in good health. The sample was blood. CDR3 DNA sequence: TGTGCCAGCAGCACCAGAACCACAGGATTCCAAGAGACCCAGTACTTC. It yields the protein CASSTRTTGFQETQYF.